Presented here are 32 T cell receptor beta chains from one specimen sequenced in a study of memory CD4+ T cells and cytomegalovirus serostatus. Single viable CD3+CD4+CD8-CD45RO+ cells were sorted as the memory CD4+ T cells. Some clones are missing from TCRdb's copy, which holds only in-frame ones; the method was immunoSEQ multiplex PCR. The sample includes 50,000 to 55,000 clones, 75% to 85% of them seen just once. The sequencing sample was made of memory CD4+ T cells from blood. These receptors were taken from an adult in good health and CMV-seronegative.

The chain links TRBV28 to TRBJ1-2; a possible D gene is TRBD1 (5 bases). Germline assignment: CDR1 MDHEN and CDR2 SYDVKM. V was shortened by 2 bases and J by 4 bases, with 11 bases between the two germline ends. CDR3 length equals 14 residues. The CDR3 DNA sequence: TGTGCCAGCAGTTTAGCAGGGTTGTCCTATGGCTACACCTTC. Its translation: CASSLAGLSYGYTF.

J is TRBJ2-1 and V is TRBV29-1, with 10 bases lining up with TRBD2. J lost 0 bases, V lost 7 bases, and 15 bases had no gene match. The germline V gene encodes CDR1 SQVTM and CDR2 ANQGSEA. There are 18 residues in the CDR3. The CDR3 spells CSARPGAGGYSSYNEQFF. The CDR3 region has the DNA TGCAGCGCACGACCTGGAGCGGGGGGGTACAGCTCCTACAATGAGCAGTTCTTC.

The V gene is TRBV7-9, the J gene TRBJ1-2, with D uncertain. CDR3 length: 11 amino acids. The germline V gene encodes CDR1 SEHNR and CDR2 FQNEAQ (reference sequence). V lost 1 base and J 8 bases, leaving 5 bases between the germline ends. The CDR3 loop is CASSLVEGYTF. CDR3 in DNA: TGTGCCAGCAGCTTAGTAGAGGGCTACACCTTC.

V and J are TRBV5-5 and TRBJ1-1; 8 nucleotides agree with TRBD1. With 4 bases clipped from V and 7 bases from J, the junction kept 9 bases outside the gene matches. The CDR3 is made up of 14 amino acids. CDR1 is SGHKS, CDR2 YYEKEE, per germline (reference sequence). The CDR3 DNA is TGTGCCAGCAGCACCGGGGACAGGCCTTATGAAGCTTTCTTT. Its protein product is CASSTGDRPYEAFF.

This clone is judged medium-sized. The chain carries TRBV7-2 and TRBJ2-5, with TRBD1 matching over 10 bases. CDR3 size: 17 residues. Germline lookup yields CDR1 SGHTA and CDR2 FQGNSA. The V segment lost 0 bases and the J segment 4 bases; nucleotides outside the gene matches: 8. The CDR3 loop reads CASSLATGGIRAETQYF. The DNA of the CDR3 is TGTGCCAGCAGCTTAGCGACAGGGGGCATTCGGGCAGAGACCCAGTACTTC.

This chain uses TRBV7-8 with TRBJ2-7; 7 nucleotides agree with TRBD2. Germline CDR1 is SGHVS and CDR2 is FQNEAQ. This CDR3 is 15 amino acids long. The V and J ends lost 3 bases and 0 bases, in that order; junction bases with no gene match: 5. This chain's CDR3 is CASSLGGSNSYEQYF. The CDR3 DNA reads TGTGCCAGCAGCTTGGGGGGGTCTAACTCCTACGAGCAGTACTTC. The entire variable domain, with the rest obtained from reference TRBV7-8 and TRBJ2-7, is as follows: GAGVSQSPRYKVAKRGQDVALRCDPISGHVSLFWYQQALGQGPEFLTYFQNEAQLDKSGLPSDRFFAERPEGSVSTLKIQRTQQEDSAVYLCASSLGGSNSYEQYFGPGTRLTVT.

The chain is built from TRBV7-9 and TRBJ1-4; D perhaps matches TRBD1 (5 bases). With 4 bases removed from V and 1 base from J, the gap between germline ends came to 7 bases. Germline values: CDR1 SEHNR, CDR2 FQNEAQ (reference sequence). The CDR3 consists of 14 residues. CDR3 protein: CASSSRGTNEKLFF. Here the CDR3 DNA reads TGTGCCAGCAGCTCGAGGGGAACTAATGAAAAACTGTTTTTT.

The chain recombines TRBV2 with TRBJ1-1, with D tentatively TRBD1 (5 bases). The germline gives CDR1 SNHLY, CDR2 FYNNEI. Trimming took 8 bases from V and 0 from J, leaving 16 bases between them. The CDR3 sequence is 15 residues long. CDR3 region: CASYSSGTVNTEAFF. CDR3 DNA sequence: TGTGCCAGCTACTCGAGTGGGACGGTGAACACTGAAGCTTTCTTT.

This chain connects TRBV2 to TRBJ2-7; D is possibly TRBD1 (5 bases). Germline values: CDR1 SNHLY, CDR2 FYNNEI. The CDR3 is 14 residues long. Trimming left V 4 bases short and J 2 bases short, with 12 bases between. The CDR3 loop reads CASSVADSTYEQYF. The CDR3, as DNA: TGTGCCAGCAGTGTTGCAGACAGTACCTACGAGCAGTACTTC.

This clone was picked up a small number of times. The V and J genes are TRBV5-6 and TRBJ2-7; 9 bases map to TRBD1. Germline CDR1 reads SGHDT; CDR2 reads YYEEEE. V trimming: 5 bases; J trimming: 11 bases; junction bases outside the gene matches: 14. The CDR3 loop spans 14 amino acids. CDR3 in DNA: TGTGCCAGCAGTTCCCTGAGTCGACAGGGGGAAAAGTACTTC. Its translation is CASSSLSRQGEKYF. The entire variable domain, with the rest obtained from reference TRBV5-6 and TRBJ2-7, is as follows: DAGVTQSPTHLIKTRGQQVTLRCSPKSGHDTVSWYQQALGQGPQFIFQYYEEEERQRGNFPDRFSGHQFPNYSSELNVNALLLGDSALYLCASSSLSRQGEKYFGPGTRLTVT.

The chain is built from TRBV6-6 and TRBJ2-5, with TRBD1 matching 7 bases. The V gene end was trimmed by 6 bases and the J gene end by 5 bases; junction bases not matched to a gene: 3. The germline V gene encodes CDR1 MNHNY and CDR2 SVGAGI (reference sequence). The CDR3 has 12 amino acids. CDR3 DNA: TGTGCCAGCAGGACAGGGATGGAGACCCAGTACTTC. Translation: CASRTGMETQYF.

This clone came up a few times. V and J are TRBV11-3 and TRBJ1-1; the match to TRBD1 covers 7 bases. The CDR3 sequence is 12 residues long. The V and J ends lost 3 bases and 6 bases, in that order; junction bases with no gene match: 1. The germline gives CDR1 SGHNT, CDR2 YENEEA. The CDR3 sequence is CASSFGTAEAFF. CDR3 sequence (DNA): TGTGCCAGCAGCTTCGGGACAGCTGAAGCTTTCTTT. Using reference TRBV11-3 and TRBJ1-1 for the parts outside the CDR3, the full variable domain is EAGVVQSPRYKIIEKKQPVAFWCNPISGHNTLYWYLQNLGQGPELLIRYENEEAVDDSQLPKDRFSAERLKGVDSTLKIQPAELGDSAVYLCASSFGTAEAFFGQGTRLTVV.

The rearrangement uses TRBV30 and TRBJ2-6; D uncertain. The CDR3 has 14 residues. Trimming cost V 2 bases and J 4 bases, with 9 bases left between them. The germline V gene has CDR1 GTSNPN and CDR2 SVGIG (reference sequence). The CDR3: CAWSYGVGANVLTF. CDR3 in DNA: TGTGCCTGGAGTTATGGAGTCGGGGCCAACGTCCTGACTTTC. The full variable domain, its missing parts supplied by reference TRBV30 and TRBJ2-6, is SQTIHQWPATLVQPVGSPLSLECTVEGTSNPNLYWYRQAAGRGLQLLFYSVGIGQISSEVPQNLSASRPQDRQFILSSKKLLLSDSGFYLCAWSYGVGANVLTFGAGSRLTVL.

This chain joins TRBV7-2 and TRBJ2-7; D ambiguous. Trimming removed 5 bases from V and 2 bases from J, with 10 bases in between. The CDR3 sequence is 13 residues long. Germline V gene sequence: CDR1 SGHTA, CDR2 FQGNSA. CDR3 bases: TGTGCCAGCAGCCCTCAGGACCCCTACGAGCAGTACTTC. This sequence encodes CASSPQDPYEQYF.

This clone was seen a few times. J is TRBJ1-2 and V is TRBV9; no definite D call. Trimming cost V 0 bases and J 0 bases, with 9 bases left between them. This CDR3 is 15 amino acids long. Germline CDR1 SGDLS, CDR2 YYNGEE. In DNA form, the CDR3 reads TGTGCCAGCAGCGTAGACATCGGGGCTAACTATGGCTACACCTTC. Amino acids: CASSVDIGANYGYTF.

The genes are TRBV27 and TRBJ1-1; no definite D call. The CDR3 contains 14 residues. V lost 6 bases and J lost 0, with 11 bases in between. Germline V gene lookup returns CDR1 MNHEY and CDR2 SMNVEV (reference sequence). This CDR3 is CASRRPSMNTEAFF. As DNA, the CDR3 is TGTGCCAGCAGACGGCCGAGTATGAACACTGAAGCTTTCTTT.

This clone was found once. The rearrangement uses TRBV6-1 and TRBJ2-3, with D possibly TRBD2 on 5 matching bases. Germline CDR1 is MNHNS and CDR2 is SASEGT. Deletions cut 7 bases from V and 0 bases from J, with 8 bases between. This CDR3 is built from 13 residues. In nucleotides, the CDR3 is TGTGCCAGCAATGGGAGAAGCACAGATACGCAGTATTTT. Amino acid sequence: CASNGRSTDTQYF.

This clone was seen only once. The rearrangement links TRBV10-1 to TRBJ1-2; 11 bases line up with TRBD1. V was pared by 0 bases and J by 4 bases, with 13 bases of the junction left unmatched. The germline V gene encodes CDR1 WNHNN and CDR2 SYGVQD (reference sequence). The CDR3 runs to 19 residues. CDR3 bases: TGCGCCAGCAGTGAGTCGAATGGTCCGGGACAGGGGGTTTTCTATGGCTACACCTTC. This translates into CASSESNGPGQGVFYGYTF.

The gene calls are TRBV29-1 and TRBJ2-1; D is perhaps TRBD1 (5 bases). Germline V lookup: CDR1 SQVTM, CDR2 ANQGSEA. This CDR3 is 16 amino acids long. Trimming shortened V by 6 bases and J by 4 bases, and 22 bases separated the two germline ends. CDR3 sequence: CSVPRVGGQRYNEQFF. The DNA of the CDR3 is TGCAGCGTGCCGCGTGTGGGCGGACAACGATACAATGAGCAGTTCTTC.

In DNA form, the CDR3 reads TGCGCCAGCAGCCAAGAGCAGGCGGAGGACTATGGCTACACCTTC. Its translation: CASSQEQAEDYGYTF. The chain combines TRBV4-3 with TRBJ1-2; no firm D call. CDR3 length: 15 residues. V dropped 0 bases and J dropped 3 bases, with 11 bases sitting between them. CDR1 is LGHNA and CDR2 is YSLEER in the germline V gene.

The chain has TRBV15 and TRBJ2-5; D is perhaps TRBD1 (7 bases). The CDR3 runs 15 residues. V lost 1 base to trimming and J lost 3 bases, with 12 bases between them. Germline CDR1 LNHNV, CDR2 YYDKDF (reference sequence). The CDR3 spells CATSRGGTAEETQYF. For the CDR3, the DNA is TGTGCCACCAGCAGAGGCGGGACAGCCGAAGAGACCCAGTACTTC.

The chain links TRBV5-4 to TRBJ2-3; D is ambiguous. Trimming stripped 3 bases from V and 1 base from J, with 9 bases between. CDR1 and CDR2 from the germline V gene are SGHNT and YYREEE (reference sequence). There are 14 residues in the CDR3. CDR3 coding DNA: TGTGCCAGCAGCTCACCTGCGGGCACAGATACGCAGTATTTT. This translates into CASSSPAGTDTQYF.

V gene TRBV19 combines with J gene TRBJ1-5, with 10 nucleotides matching TRBD1. CDR3 length: 15 amino acids. Germline loops: CDR1 LNHDA, CDR2 SQIVND (reference sequence). J lost 4 bases, V lost 4 bases, and 4 bases had no gene match. The DNA of the CDR3 is TGTGCCAGTAGTACATGGACAGGGGGGAATCAGCCCCAGCATTTT. Protein sequence: CASSTWTGGNQPQHF. Supplemented by reference TRBV19 and TRBJ1-5, the full variable domain reads DGGITQSPKYLFRKEGQNVTLSCEQNLNHDAMYWYRQDPGQGLRLIYYSQIVNDFQKGDIAEGYSVSREKKESFPLTVTSAQKNPTAFYLCASSTWTGGNQPQHFGDGTRLSIL.

By share, this clone ranks as medium-sized. The chain uses TRBV15 and TRBJ1-5; D is uncertain. With 0 bases removed from V and 9 bases from J, the gap between germline ends came to 6 bases. This CDR3 has 12 residues. CDR1 and CDR2 (germline): LNHNV, YYDKDF (reference sequence). The DNA of the CDR3 is TGTGCCACCAGCAGAGACTCGGGGCCCCAGCATTTT. Amino acids: CATSRDSGPQHF.

The chain carries TRBV9 and TRBJ1-3; D remains ambiguous. Trimming stripped 0 bases from V and 7 bases from J, with 14 bases between. This CDR3 region has 15 residues. Germline CDR1 reads SGDLS; CDR2 reads YYNGEE. The DNA for the CDR3 is TGTGCCAGCAGCGTAGGTTCAGGTGTGCTGAACACCATATATTTT. Translating it yields CASSVGSGVLNTIYF. Filled out from reference TRBV9 and TRBJ1-3, the complete variable domain reads DSGVTQTPKHLITATGQRVTLRCSPRSGDLSVYWYQQSLDQGLQFLIQYYNGEERAKGNILERFSAQQFPDLHSELNLSSLELGDSALYFCASSVGSGVLNTIYFGEGSWLTVV.

This clone showed up just a few times. J is TRBJ2-2 and V is TRBV11-2, with D perhaps matching TRBD2 (5 bases). The CDR3 spans 15 residues. CDR1 and CDR2 (germline): SGHAT, FQNNGV. V dropped 3 bases and J dropped 1 base, with 9 bases sitting between them. The CDR3 nucleotides read TGTGCCAGCAGCTTCGTTCGGGGGAACACCGGGGAGCTGTTTTTT. Residues: CASSFVRGNTGELFF.

The genes are TRBV10-3 and TRBJ2-3, with D maybe TRBD1 (7 bases). Germline CDR1 is ENHRY and CDR2 is SYGVKD. This CDR3 is 14 amino acids long. Trimming removed 6 bases at V and 0 bases at J, with 10 bases between. The CDR3 DNA sequence: TGTGCCATCAGCGCGGGACAGAGCACAGATACGCAGTATTTT. Protein: CAISAGQSTDTQYF.

The chain joins TRBV30 to TRBJ1-5, with TRBD1 matching over 8 bases. The CDR3 is 15 amino acids. The trim removed 4 bases at V and 6 bases at J, leaving 11 bases unmatched. Germline V gene lookup returns CDR1 GTSNPN and CDR2 SVGIG (reference sequence). The CDR3 nucleotides read TGTGCCTGGACAAGGTATTCAGGGGGCTCTCAGCCCCAGCATTTT. As protein: CAWTRYSGGSQPQHF.

This clone was seen a few times. V usage is TRBV9 and J usage is TRBJ1-1; D gene uncertain. This CDR3 has 12 amino acids. The germline gives CDR1 SGDLS, CDR2 YYNGEE. V shed 3 bases and J shed 11 bases, with 14 bases lying between them. The CDR3 DNA reads as TGTGCCAGCAGCGGGGAGCTTGGCTTGGCTTTCTTT. It specifies CASSGELGLAFF.

The chain is built from TRBV5-5 and TRBJ2-1; D uncertain. The V gene lost 0 bases and the J gene lost 0 bases, with 7 bases spanning the gap. CDR1 SGHKS and CDR2 YYEKEE come from the germline V gene (reference sequence). The CDR3 has 15 residues. The CDR3 loop is CASSLDLSSYNEQFF. CDR3 DNA: TGTGCCAGCAGCTTGGACCTCAGCTCCTACAATGAGCAGTTCTTC.

In its sample, this clone is medium-sized. V and J are TRBV28 and TRBJ2-7; 7 positions match TRBD2. The germline CDR1 and CDR2 sequences are MDHEN and SYDVKM. The CDR3 is made up of 14 amino acids. V shed 5 bases and J 2 bases; nucleotides not matched to a gene: 6. This CDR3 reads CASSPPGLPYEQYF. CDR3 coding DNA: TGTGCCAGCAGTCCCCCGGGACTACCCTACGAGCAGTACTTC.

The chain combines TRBV7-8 with TRBJ2-2; D call uncertain. V lost 10 bases and J 3 bases, leaving 9 bases between the germline ends. CDR1 and CDR2 from the germline V gene are SGHVS and FQNEAQ. CDR3 length: 12 amino acids. In DNA, the CDR3 is TGTGCCACCCGATCGTACACCGGGGAGCTGTTTTTT. It codes for CATRSYTGELFF.